These 5 T cell receptor beta chains were all obtained from the same sample, sequenced in a study of T cell repertoires in cytomegalovirus infection. From the reads, TCRdb called clonotypes with MiXCR, one entry per CDR3 protein. The data show 200,000 to 300,000 distinct CDR3 sequences, over 9% seen once. The specimen was PBMCs. The receptors derive from a human donor in good health (CMV status not recorded). Some clones in this sample may be carry-over from other donors' samples.

In its sample, this clonotype was seen many times. This rearrangement joins TRBV6-2 or TRBV6-3 to TRBJ2-7; D is undetermined. This CDR3 comprises 17 residues. V lost 0 bases and J 3 bases, leaving 18 bases between the germline ends. Germline CDR1 and CDR2: MNHEY and SVGEGT. CDR3 amino acids: CASSYSKRRSGGYEQYF. In DNA form, the CDR3 reads TGTGCCAGCAGTTACTCGAAACGGCGGAGTGGTGGCTACGAGCAGTACTTC.

This clonotype showed up just a few times. V gene TRBV5-6 combines with J gene TRBJ2-1; 9 nucleotides align to TRBD2. The CDR3 runs to 21 residues. V was pared by 0 bases and J by 7 bases, with 23 bases of the junction left unmatched. Germline assignment: CDR1 SGHDT and CDR2 YYEEEE. Here the CDR3 reads CASSLAEIGSGRPSARNEQFF. In DNA, the CDR3 is TGTGCCAGCAGCTTGGCCGAGATTGGGAGCGGGAGGCCCTCCGCTCGAAATGAGCAGTTCTTC.

This clonotype was counted a few times. V gene TRBV3-1 combines with J gene TRBJ2-2; possible D gene TRBD2, 5 bases. Germline V gives CDR1 LGHDT, CDR2 YNNKEL (reference sequence). The CDR3 is made up of 15 amino acids. The V gene lost 4 bases and the J gene lost 6 bases, with 15 bases spanning the gap. Here the CDR3 DNA reads TGTGCCAGCAGCCCACCGCTAGGGCGGGCCGGGGAGCTGTTTTTT. This codes for CASSPPLGRAGELFF. Combining the CDR3 with reference TRBV3-1 and TRBJ2-2 gives the whole variable domain DTAVSQTPKYLVTQMGNDKSIKCEQNLGHDTMYWYKQDSKKFLKIMFSYNNKELIINETVPNRFSPKSPDKAHLNLHINSLELGDSAVYFCASSPPLGRAGELFFGEGSRLTVL.

There are many counts of this clonotype. V is TRBV7-2 and J is TRBJ2-1, with D tentatively TRBD2 (6 bases). Germline loops: CDR1 SGHTA, CDR2 FQGNSA. The CDR3 is 13 residues long. Deletions cut 4 bases from V and 3 bases from J, with 7 bases between. The CDR3 DNA sequence: TGTGCCAGCAGCTCGGGACTCTACAATGAGCAGTTCTTC. Amino acid sequence: CASSSGLYNEQFF.

This chain uses TRBV4-3 with TRBJ2-7, with a tentative D call TRBD1 (5 bases). Germline V CDR1 and CDR2: LGHNA, YSLEER. The CDR3 length is 16 residues. Trimming took off 0 bases at V and 2 bases at J, with 14 bases between the two ends. The CDR3 sequence is CASSQEATGGTYEQYF. CDR3 bases: TGCGCCAGCAGCCAAGAGGCAACAGGTGGCACCTACGAGCAGTACTTC.